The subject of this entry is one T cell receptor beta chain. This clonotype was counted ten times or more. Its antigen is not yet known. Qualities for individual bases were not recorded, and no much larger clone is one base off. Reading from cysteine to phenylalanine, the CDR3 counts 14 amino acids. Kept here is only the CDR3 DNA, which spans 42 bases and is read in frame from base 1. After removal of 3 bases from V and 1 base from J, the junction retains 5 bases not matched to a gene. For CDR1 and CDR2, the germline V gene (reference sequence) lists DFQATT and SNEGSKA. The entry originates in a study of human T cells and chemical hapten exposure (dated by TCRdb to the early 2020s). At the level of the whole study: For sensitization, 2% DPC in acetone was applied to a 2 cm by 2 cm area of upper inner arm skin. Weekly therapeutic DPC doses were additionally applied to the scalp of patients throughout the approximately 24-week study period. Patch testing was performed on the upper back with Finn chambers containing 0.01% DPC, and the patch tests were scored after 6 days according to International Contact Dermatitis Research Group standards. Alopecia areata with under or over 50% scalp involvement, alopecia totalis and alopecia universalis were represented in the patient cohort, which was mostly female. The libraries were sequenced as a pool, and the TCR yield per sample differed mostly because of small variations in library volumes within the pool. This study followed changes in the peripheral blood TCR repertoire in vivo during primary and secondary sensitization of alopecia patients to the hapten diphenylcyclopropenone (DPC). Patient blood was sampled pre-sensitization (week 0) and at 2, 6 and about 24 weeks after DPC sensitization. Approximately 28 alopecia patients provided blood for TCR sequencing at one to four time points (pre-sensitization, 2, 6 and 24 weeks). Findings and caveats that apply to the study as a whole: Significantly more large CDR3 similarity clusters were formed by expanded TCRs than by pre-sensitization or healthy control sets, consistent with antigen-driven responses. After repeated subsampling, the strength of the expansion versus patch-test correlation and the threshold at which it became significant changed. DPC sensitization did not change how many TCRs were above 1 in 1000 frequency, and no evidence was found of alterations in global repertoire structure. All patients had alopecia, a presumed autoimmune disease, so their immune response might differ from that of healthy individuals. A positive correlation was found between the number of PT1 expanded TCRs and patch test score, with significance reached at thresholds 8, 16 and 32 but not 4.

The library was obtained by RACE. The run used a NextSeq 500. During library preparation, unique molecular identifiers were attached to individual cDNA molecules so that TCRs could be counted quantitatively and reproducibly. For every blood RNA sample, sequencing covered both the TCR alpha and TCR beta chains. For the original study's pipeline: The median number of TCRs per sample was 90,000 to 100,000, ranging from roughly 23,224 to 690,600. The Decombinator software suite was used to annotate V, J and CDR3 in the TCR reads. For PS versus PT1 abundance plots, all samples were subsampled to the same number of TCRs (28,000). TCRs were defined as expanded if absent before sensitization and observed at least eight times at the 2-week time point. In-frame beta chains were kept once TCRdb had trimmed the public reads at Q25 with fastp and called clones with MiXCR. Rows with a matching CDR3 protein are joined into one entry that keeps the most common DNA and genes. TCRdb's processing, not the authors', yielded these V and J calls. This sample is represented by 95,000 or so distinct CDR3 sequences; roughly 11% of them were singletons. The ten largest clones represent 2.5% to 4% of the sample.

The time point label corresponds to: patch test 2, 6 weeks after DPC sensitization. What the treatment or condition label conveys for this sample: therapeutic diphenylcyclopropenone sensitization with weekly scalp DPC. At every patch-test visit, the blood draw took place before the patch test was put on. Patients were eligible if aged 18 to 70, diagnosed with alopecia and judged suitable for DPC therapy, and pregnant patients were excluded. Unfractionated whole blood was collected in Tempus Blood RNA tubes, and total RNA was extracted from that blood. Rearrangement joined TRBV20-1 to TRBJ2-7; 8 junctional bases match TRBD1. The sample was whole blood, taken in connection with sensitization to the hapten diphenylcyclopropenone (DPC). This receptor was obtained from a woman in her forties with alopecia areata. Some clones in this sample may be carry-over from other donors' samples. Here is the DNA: TGCAGTGCTAGCGACAGGGGTCCTTCCTACGAGCAGTACTTC. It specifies CSASDRGPSYEQYF.